This T cell receptor (beta chain) was profiled in a study of OX40 agonist ivuxolimab in advanced cancers. Describing the broader study: Ivuxolimab was a fully human IgG2 agonistic monoclonal antibody targeting the costimulatory receptor OX40 (CD134). The dose-escalation cohort was approximately 83% male with a mean age of around 64 years, ranging from roughly 20 to 85. Intravenous ivuxolimab was administered to patients every 2 weeks at six dose levels: 0.01, 0.1, 0.3, 1.5, 3 and 10 mg/kg. The paper covers the monotherapy dose-escalation part of the phase I ivuxolimab trial, which included N ≈ 54 patients. The purpose of peripheral TCRbeta sequencing was to test whether ivuxolimab changed TCR sequence diversity and led to clonal T-cell expansion. Partial responses occurred in three dose-escalation patients, of whom one had hepatocellular carcinoma and two had cutaneous melanoma. Prior anti-PD-1, anti-PD-L1 or anti-CTLA-4 therapy was permitted, and approximately 42% of dose-escalation patients had received checkpoint inhibitors. Of the approximately 50 dose-escalation patients, hepatocellular carcinoma was present in around 20, melanoma in roughly 15, renal cell carcinoma in 9 and head and neck cancer in 9.

To sequence the TCRbeta CDR3 region, genomic DNA was isolated from the sorted cells. The immunoSEQ Assay was used to sequence the TCRbeta CDR3 regions. TCRdb holds this immuneACCESS table with in-frame rearrangements only. Some clones are missing; in checked studies, unresolved V genes explain under half, and the rest has no known cause. Within this sample are about 62,000 clones, with 85% of them counted one time only. Together, the top ten hold over 3.5% of the sample. This clone was detected once. No antigen is known for it. The sample holds no much larger clone one base away, and base qualities are not on file. V trim: 6 bases; J trim: 4 bases; unmatched bases: 8. CDR1 is given as SQVTM and CDR2 as ANQGSEA, both from the germline V gene. The CDR3 goes from the cysteine to the phenylalanine over 13 residues. The only DNA kept is the CDR3, 39 bases in frame from the first base. The trial excluded patients who had a history of autoimmune disease or who were on systemic immunosuppression. Peripheral blood for TCR sequencing was collected from all dose cohorts at baseline, on cycle 4 day 1, and on cycle 7 day 1. The samples were drawn from a first-in-human, open-label, multicenter phase I dose-escalation trial of ivuxolimab. The trial enrolled adults with locally advanced or metastatic head and neck squamous cell, hepatocellular, melanoma or renal cell carcinoma. Before TCR sequencing, CD4+ T cells and CD8+ T cells were sorted from peripheral blood as separate populations.

The full study reports these points: The antigen specificity of the peripheral T cells that underwent clonal expansion was not determined. After ivuxolimab, expanded clones were on average more numerous among CD8+ T cells than among CD4+ T cells. Partial responders in the 0.1-3.0 mg/kg groups had among the lowest normalized peripheral clonal expansion, especially among CD8+ T cells. Clonal expansion of both CD4+ and CD8+ blood T cells was observed from baseline to week 6 at doses 0.1 to 3.0 mg/kg. Low levels of normalized T-cell clonal expansion were also shown by some nonresponding patients.

The chain joins TRBV29-1 to TRBJ2-7; 8 central bases correspond to TRBD1. The sequencing used CD4+ or CD8+ T cells sorted from blood, collected in a trial of the OX40 agonist ivuxolimab. The clonotype comes from an adult with an advanced solid tumor such as melanoma, head and neck, liver or kidney cancer. Here the CDR3 is given as CSVRGQGGYEQYF. The DNA sequence reads TGCAGCGTCCGTGGACAGGGTGGGTACGAGCAGTACTTC.